Listed below are T cell receptor beta chains from one sample, sequenced in a study of cytomegalovirus exposure and HLA in healthy donors. The protocol was immunoSEQ multiplex PCR, while the TCRdb copy is restricted to in-frame clones and leaves out a portion. The repertoire holds a few hundred thousand clones, with about 80% as singletons. The specimen sequenced was PBMCs. The receptors come from a woman in her fifties or sixties in good health and CMV-seropositive. The CDR3 runs from the conserved cysteine through the conserved F or W. The D gene is left open where the match is weak. Not every row has a clone size; where given, it reads once, few, many or a size class.

V gene: TRBV19; J gene: TRBJ2-3; D gene: -; clone size: -; CDR3 protein: CASSIDGEADTQYF; CDR3 DNA: TGTGCCAGTAGTATAGACGGGGAGGCAGATACGCAGTATTTT
V gene: TRBV28; J gene: TRBJ2-7; D gene: -; clone size: -; CDR3 protein: CASRSDSSYEQYF; CDR3 DNA: TGTGCCAGCAGATCCGACAGTTCCTACGAGCAGTACTTC
V gene: TRBV28; J gene: TRBJ1-1; D gene: -; clone size: few; CDR3 protein: CASSLAQGGTEAFF; CDR3 DNA: TGTGCCAGCAGTTTAGCGCAGGGTGGCACTGAAGCTTTCTTT
V gene: TRBV28; J gene: TRBJ1-3; D gene: TRBD1; clone size: once; CDR3 protein: CASSLFGTGGSGNTIYF; CDR3 DNA: TGTGCCAGCAGTTTATTCGGGACAGGGGGCTCTGGAAACACCATATATTTT
V gene: TRBV6-6; J gene: TRBJ1-5; D gene: -; clone size: -; CDR3 protein: CASSYGGSDQPQHF; CDR3 DNA: TGTGCCAGCAGTTACGGGGGGTCGGATCAGCCCCAGCATTTT
V gene: TRBV28; J gene: TRBJ1-5; D gene: TRBD1; clone size: -; CDR3 protein: CASYNRGGVAQPQHF; CDR3 DNA: TGTGCCAGCTATAACAGGGGTGGGGTCGCTCAGCCCCAGCATTTT
V gene: TRBV9; J gene: TRBJ2-3; D gene: TRBD2; clone size: -; CDR3 protein: CASSVQFGRSSTDTQYF; CDR3 DNA: TGTGCCAGCAGCGTACAATTCGGGAGGTCTAGCACAGATACGCAGTATTTT
V gene: TRBV2; J gene: TRBJ1-4; D gene: -; clone size: -; CDR3 protein: CASRNRVGEEKLFF; CDR3 DNA: TGTGCCAGCAGGAACAGGGTAGGGGAAGAAAAACTGTTTTTT
V gene: TRBV4-1; J gene: TRBJ2-1; D gene: -; clone size: few; CDR3 protein: CASSQVISRGPSSYNEQFF; CDR3 DNA: TGCGCCAGCAGCCAAGTAATCTCTCGAGGGCCTAGCTCCTACAATGAGCAGTTCTTC
V gene: TRBV4-1; J gene: TRBJ2-6; D gene: TRBD1; clone size: -; CDR3 protein: CASSKPLTGGRGSGANVLTF; CDR3 DNA: TGCGCCAGCAGCAAACCCCTAACAGGGGGCCGGGGCTCTGGGGCCAACGTCCTGACTTTC
V gene: TRBV18; J gene: TRBJ1-1; D gene: TRBD1; clone size: -; CDR3 protein: CASSRRDLTGEFANTEAFF; CDR3 DNA: TGTGCCAGCTCCCGGAGGGATCTAACAGGGGAGTTTGCGAACACTGAAGCTTTCTTT
V gene: TRBV9; J gene: TRBJ2-7; D gene: TRBD2; clone size: -; CDR3 protein: CASSVSTSGIGEQYF; CDR3 DNA: TGTGCCAGCAGCGTCTCCACTAGCGGGATCGGCGAGCAGTACTTC
V gene: TRBV11-3; J gene: TRBJ1-3; D gene: TRBD1; clone size: -; CDR3 protein: CASSPSGTGENTIYF; CDR3 DNA: TGTGCCAGCAGCCCCTCCGGGACAGGGGAAAACACCATATATTTT
V gene: TRBV9; J gene: TRBJ2-7; D gene: -; clone size: -; CDR3 protein: CASSPPEERYEQYF; CDR3 DNA: TGTGCCAGCAGCCCCCCGGAGGAGCGGTACGAGCAGTACTTC
V gene: TRBV7-9; J gene: TRBJ1-1; D gene: -; clone size: -; CDR3 protein: CASSFIGPEAFF; CDR3 DNA: TGTGCCAGCAGCTTCATTGGGCCTGAAGCTTTCTTT
V gene: TRBV7-9; J gene: TRBJ2-1; D gene: -; clone size: -; CDR3 protein: CASSPGGGGRSWNEQFF; CDR3 DNA: TGTGCCAGCAGCCCAGGGGGAGGCGGGAGGTCGTGGAATGAGCAGTTCTTC
V gene: TRBV5-6; J gene: TRBJ1-4; D gene: TRBD1; clone size: -; CDR3 protein: CASSGGQGQEKLFF; CDR3 DNA: TGTGCCAGCAGCGGTGGACAGGGGCAGGAAAAACTGTTTTTT
V gene: TRBV18; J gene: TRBJ2-5; D gene: -; clone size: -; CDR3 protein: CASSEEWQGETQYF; CDR3 DNA: TGTGCCAGCTCAGAAGAGTGGCAGGGTGAGACCCAGTACTTC
V gene: TRBV5-1; J gene: TRBJ2-7; D gene: TRBD2; clone size: once; CDR3 protein: CASGREGREDEQYF; CDR3 DNA: TGCGCCAGCGGACGGGAGGGGAGGGAAGACGAGCAGTACTTC
V gene: TRBV10-2; J gene: TRBJ2-7; D gene: -; clone size: -; CDR3 protein: CASRDQGLGLSYEQYF; CDR3 DNA: TGCGCCAGCAGGGATCAGGGTCTGGGGCTCTCCTACGAGCAGTACTTC
V gene: TRBV19; J gene: TRBJ2-1; D gene: TRBD2; clone size: -; CDR3 protein: CASSIGSSGRFSEQFF; CDR3 DNA: TGTGCCAGTAGTATAGGCTCTAGCGGGAGATTTAGTGAGCAGTTCTTC
V gene: TRBV6-1; J gene: TRBJ2-7; D gene: -; clone size: -; CDR3 protein: CASSEVGGRGYEQYF; CDR3 DNA: TGTGCCAGCAGTGAAGTGGGGGGACGTGGCTACGAGCAGTACTTC
V gene: TRBV7-9; J gene: TRBJ2-7; D gene: TRBD2; clone size: -; CDR3 protein: CASHGLAGLGQYF; CDR3 DNA: TGTGCCAGCCACGGACTAGCCGGGTTAGGGCAGTACTTC
V gene: TRBV18; J gene: TRBJ2-6; D gene: -; clone size: -; CDR3 protein: CASSPRQSSGANVLTF; CDR3 DNA: TGTGCCAGCTCACCACGACAGTCCTCTGGGGCCAACGTCCTGACTTTC
V gene: TRBV7-2; J gene: TRBJ2-7; D gene: TRBD1; clone size: -; CDR3 protein: CASSLGGQTGRQYF; CDR3 DNA: TGTGCCAGCAGCTTAGGGGGACAGACGGGCCGGCAGTACTTC
V gene: TRBV4-1; J gene: TRBJ2-1; D gene: TRBD2; clone size: -; CDR3 protein: CASSPGTSGYNEQFF; CDR3 DNA: TGCGCCAGCAGCCCTGGGACTAGCGGCTACAATGAGCAGTTCTTC
V gene: TRBV28; J gene: TRBJ1-1; D gene: -; clone size: -; CDR3 protein: CASLQGFYTEAFF; CDR3 DNA: TGTGCCAGCCTGCAGGGGTTCTACACTGAAGCTTTCTTT
V gene: TRBV18; J gene: TRBJ2-7; D gene: -; clone size: -; CDR3 protein: CASSLQGYEQYF; CDR3 DNA: TGTGCCAGCTCATTACAGGGTTACGAGCAGTACTTC
V gene: TRBV5-8; J gene: TRBJ1-1; D gene: -; clone size: few; CDR3 protein: CASSIPGGTEAFF; CDR3 DNA: TGTGCCAGCAGCATCCCGGGGGGCACTGAAGCTTTCTTT
V gene: TRBV5-4; J gene: TRBJ2-7; D gene: -; clone size: -; CDR3 protein: CAGSPGSKGDREQYF; CDR3 DNA: TGTGCCGGCAGTCCCGGGTCGAAGGGGGATCGGGAGCAGTACTTC
V gene: TRBV13; J gene: TRBJ1-4; D gene: TRBD1; clone size: -; CDR3 protein: CASSLGDRGPGPF; CDR3 DNA: TGTGCCAGCAGCTTAGGGGACAGGGGCCCGGGGCCTTTT
V gene: TRBV7-2; J gene: TRBJ1-2; D gene: TRBD1; clone size: -; CDR3 protein: CASSLPSGTGLRGYTF; CDR3 DNA: TGTGCCAGCAGCTTACCGAGCGGGACAGGGCTAAGGGGCTACACCTTC
V gene: TRBV9; J gene: TRBJ2-5; D gene: TRBD2; clone size: once; CDR3 protein: CASSVVPSGETQYF; CDR3 DNA: TGTGCCAGCAGCGTAGTTCCTAGCGGGGAGACCCAGTACTTC
V gene: TRBV6-6; J gene: TRBJ1-1; D gene: TRBD1; clone size: -; CDR3 protein: CASSSTGVMNTEAFF; CDR3 DNA: TGTGCCAGCAGTTCGACAGGGGTGATGAACACTGAAGCTTTCTTT
V gene: TRBV15; J gene: TRBJ1-1; D gene: TRBD1; clone size: -; CDR3 protein: CATSDRDRNFNTEAFF; CDR3 DNA: TGTGCCACCAGTGACCGGGACAGAAATTTCAACACTGAAGCTTTCTTT
V gene: TRBV5-1; J gene: TRBJ2-7; D gene: TRBD1; clone size: -; CDR3 protein: CASSFQGALNEQYF; CDR3 DNA: TGCGCCAGCAGCTTCCAGGGGGCCTTAAACGAGCAGTACTTC
V gene: TRBV6-1; J gene: TRBJ2-7; D gene: -; clone size: -; CDR3 protein: CASSDTGYEQYF; CDR3 DNA: TGTGCCAGCAGTGATACAGGGTACGAGCAGTACTTC
V gene: TRBV11-2; J gene: TRBJ1-1; D gene: -; clone size: -; CDR3 protein: CASSLGRGAEAFF; CDR3 DNA: TGTGCCAGCAGCTTAGGACGAGGAGCGGAAGCTTTCTTT
V gene: TRBV5-4; J gene: TRBJ2-1; D gene: -; clone size: once; CDR3 protein: CASSLVRASNEQFF; CDR3 DNA: TGTGCCAGCAGCTTGGTCAGGGCTAGCAATGAGCAGTTCTTC
V gene: TRBV4-2; J gene: TRBJ2-7; D gene: TRBD2; clone size: -; CDR3 protein: CASSQDIGGGGSEQYF; CDR3 DNA: TGTGCCAGCAGCCAAGATATAGGCGGGGGGGGCAGCGAGCAGTACTTC
V gene: TRBV18; J gene: TRBJ2-1; D gene: TRBD2; clone size: -; CDR3 protein: CASSPITSGTSEQFF; CDR3 DNA: TGTGCCAGCTCACCAATTACTAGCGGGACTAGTGAGCAGTTCTTC
V gene: TRBV11-2; J gene: TRBJ1-2; D gene: -; clone size: -; CDR3 protein: CASSLEVGAVTRYGYTF; CDR3 DNA: TGTGCCAGCAGCTTAGAAGTGGGGGCCGTAACTCGCTATGGCTACACCTTC
V gene: TRBV5-4; J gene: TRBJ2-6; D gene: TRBD1; clone size: -; CDR3 protein: CASSRTTGSGANVLTF; CDR3 DNA: TGTGCCAGCAGCCGAACGACAGGGTCTGGGGCCAACGTCCTGACTTTC
V gene: TRBV7-9; J gene: TRBJ2-1; D gene: TRBD2; clone size: -; CDR3 protein: CASSSGTSGRLRQFF; CDR3 DNA: TGTGCCAGCAGCTCTGGGACTAGCGGGAGACTAAGGCAGTTCTTC
V gene: TRBV7-3; J gene: TRBJ1-2; D gene: TRBD1; clone size: -; CDR3 protein: CASSPGGDYGYTF; CDR3 DNA: TGTGCCAGCAGCCCAGGGGGTGACTATGGCTACACCTTC
V gene: TRBV5-4; J gene: TRBJ2-1; D gene: TRBD2; clone size: -; CDR3 protein: CASSWGTGGTSGRDEQFF; CDR3 DNA: TGTGCCAGCAGCTGGGGGACAGGGGGGACTAGCGGGAGGGATGAGCAGTTCTTC
V gene: TRBV5-6; J gene: TRBJ1-6; D gene: TRBD1; clone size: -; CDR3 protein: CASSLDRGGSPLHF; CDR3 DNA: TGTGCCAGCAGCTTGGACAGGGGTGGTTCACCCCTCCACTTT
V gene: TRBV4-1; J gene: TRBJ2-3; D gene: TRBD2; clone size: -; CDR3 protein: CASSPRASGRTDTQYF; CDR3 DNA: TGCGCCAGCAGCCCCCGGGCTAGCGGGAGAACAGATACGCAGTATTTT
V gene: TRBV30; J gene: TRBJ2-7; D gene: -; clone size: -; CDR3 protein: CAWSVPAARREQYF; CDR3 DNA: TGTGCCTGGAGTGTCCCTGCGGCCCGGCGCGAGCAGTACTTC
V gene: TRBV28; J gene: TRBJ1-2; D gene: -; clone size: -; CDR3 protein: CASSLSREGYTF; CDR3 DNA: TGTGCCAGCAGTTTATCGCGGGAGGGCTACACCTTC
V gene: TRBV6-6; J gene: TRBJ2-7; D gene: -; clone size: -; CDR3 protein: CASRKEVYEQYF; CDR3 DNA: TGTGCCAGCAGGAAGGAGGTCTACGAGCAGTACTTC